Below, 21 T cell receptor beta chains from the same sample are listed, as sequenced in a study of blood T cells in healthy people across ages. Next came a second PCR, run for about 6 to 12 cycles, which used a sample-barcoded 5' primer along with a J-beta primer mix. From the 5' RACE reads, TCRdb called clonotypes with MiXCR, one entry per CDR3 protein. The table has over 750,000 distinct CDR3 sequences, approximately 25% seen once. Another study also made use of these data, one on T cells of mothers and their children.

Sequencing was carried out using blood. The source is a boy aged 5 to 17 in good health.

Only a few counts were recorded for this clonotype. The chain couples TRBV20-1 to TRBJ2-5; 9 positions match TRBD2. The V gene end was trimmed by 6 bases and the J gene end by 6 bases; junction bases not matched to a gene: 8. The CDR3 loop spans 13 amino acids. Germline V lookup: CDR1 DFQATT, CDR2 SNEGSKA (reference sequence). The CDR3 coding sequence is TGCAGTGCCCCCGGGACTAGCATCCAGACCCAGTACTTC. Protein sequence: CSAPGTSIQTQYF.

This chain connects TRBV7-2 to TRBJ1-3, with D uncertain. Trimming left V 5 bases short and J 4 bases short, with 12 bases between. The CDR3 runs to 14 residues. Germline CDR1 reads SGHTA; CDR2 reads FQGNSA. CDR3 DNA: TGTGCCAGCAGCGTGGAGAGGGCAGGAAACACCATATATTTT. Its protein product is CASSVERAGNTIYF.

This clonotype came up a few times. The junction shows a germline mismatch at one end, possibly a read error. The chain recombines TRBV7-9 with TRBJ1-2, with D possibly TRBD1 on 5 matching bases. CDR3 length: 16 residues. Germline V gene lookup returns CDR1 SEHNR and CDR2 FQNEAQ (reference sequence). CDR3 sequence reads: CANSLGRGASPEGYTF. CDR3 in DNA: TGTGCCAACAGCTTAGGAAGGGGCGCCTCACCTGAGGGCTACACCTTC.

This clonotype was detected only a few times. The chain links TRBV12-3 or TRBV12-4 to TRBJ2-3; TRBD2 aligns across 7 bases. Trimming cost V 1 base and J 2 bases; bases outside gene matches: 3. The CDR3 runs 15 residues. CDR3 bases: TGTGCCAGCAGTTTAGAGCGGGGATACACAGATACGCAGTATTTT. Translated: CASSLERGYTDTQYF.

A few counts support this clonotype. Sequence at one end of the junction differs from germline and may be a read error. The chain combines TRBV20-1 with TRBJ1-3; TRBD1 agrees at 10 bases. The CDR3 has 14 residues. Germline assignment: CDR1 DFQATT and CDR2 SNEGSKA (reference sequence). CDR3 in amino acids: CSTRQGAAGNTIYF. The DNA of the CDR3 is TGCAGTACTAGACAGGGGGCGGCTGGAAACACCATATATTTT.

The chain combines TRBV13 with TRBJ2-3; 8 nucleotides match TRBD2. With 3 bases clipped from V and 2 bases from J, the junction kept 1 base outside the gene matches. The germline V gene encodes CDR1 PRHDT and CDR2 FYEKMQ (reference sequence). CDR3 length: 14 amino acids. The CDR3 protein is CASSFSGATDTQYF. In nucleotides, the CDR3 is TGTGCCAGCAGCTTTAGCGGGGCCACAGATACGCAGTATTTT.

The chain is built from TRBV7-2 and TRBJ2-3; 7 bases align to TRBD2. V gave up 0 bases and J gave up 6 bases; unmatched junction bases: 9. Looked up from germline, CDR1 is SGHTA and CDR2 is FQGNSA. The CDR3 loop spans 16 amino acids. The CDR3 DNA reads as TGTGCCAGCAGCTTAGCGCGGGCTAGCGGTAGTGATACGCAGTATTTT. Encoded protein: CASSLARASGSDTQYF.

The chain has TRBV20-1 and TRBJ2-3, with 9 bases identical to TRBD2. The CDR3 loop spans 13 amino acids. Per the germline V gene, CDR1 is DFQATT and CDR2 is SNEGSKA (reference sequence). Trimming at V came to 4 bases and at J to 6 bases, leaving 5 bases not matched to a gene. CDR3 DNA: TGCAGTGCTATTAGCGGGAGCGGGGATACGCAGTATTTT. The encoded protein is CSAISGSGDTQYF.

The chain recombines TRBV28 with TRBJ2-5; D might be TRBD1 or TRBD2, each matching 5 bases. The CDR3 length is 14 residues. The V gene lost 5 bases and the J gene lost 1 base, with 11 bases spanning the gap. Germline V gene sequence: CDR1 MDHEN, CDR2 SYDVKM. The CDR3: CASSRMRGQETQYF. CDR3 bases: TGTGCCAGCAGTCGGATGAGGGGCCAAGAGACCCAGTACTTC.

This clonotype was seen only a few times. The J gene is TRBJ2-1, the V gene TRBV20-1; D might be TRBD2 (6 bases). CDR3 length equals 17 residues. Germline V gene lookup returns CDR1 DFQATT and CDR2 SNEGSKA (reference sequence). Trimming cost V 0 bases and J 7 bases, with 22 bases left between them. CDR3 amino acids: CSARDRLRRLVGNEQFF. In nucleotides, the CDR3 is TGCAGTGCTAGAGATCGTCTGCGGAGACTAGTGGGTAATGAGCAGTTCTTC.

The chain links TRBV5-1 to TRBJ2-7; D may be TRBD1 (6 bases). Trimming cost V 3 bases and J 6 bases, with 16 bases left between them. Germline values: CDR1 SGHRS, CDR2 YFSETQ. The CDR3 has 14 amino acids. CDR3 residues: CASSYRTDLSEQYF. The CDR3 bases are TGCGCCAGCAGCTACAGGACAGATCTCTCCGAGCAGTACTTC.

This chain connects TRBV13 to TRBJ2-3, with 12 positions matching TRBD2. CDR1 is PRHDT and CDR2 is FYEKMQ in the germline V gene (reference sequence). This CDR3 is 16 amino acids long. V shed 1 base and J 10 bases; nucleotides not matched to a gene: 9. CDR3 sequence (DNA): TGTGCCAGCAGCTTAGCTCCTAGCGGGGGGGCCGGTCCGCAGTATTTT. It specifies CASSLAPSGGAGPQYF. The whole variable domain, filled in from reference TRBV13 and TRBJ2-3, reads AAGVIQSPRHLIKEKRETATLKCYPIPRHDTVYWYQQGPGQDPQFLISFYEKMQSDKGSIPDRFSAQQFSDYHSELNMSSLELGDSALYFCASSLAPSGGAGPQYFGPGTRLTVL.

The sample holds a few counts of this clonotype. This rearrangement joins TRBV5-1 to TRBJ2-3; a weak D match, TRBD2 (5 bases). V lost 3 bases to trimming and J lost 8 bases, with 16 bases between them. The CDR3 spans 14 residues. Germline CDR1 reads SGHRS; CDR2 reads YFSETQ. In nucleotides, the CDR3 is TGCGCCAGCAGCTCCGCGGACGGGAAATTTACGCAGTATTTT. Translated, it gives CASSSADGKFTQYF.

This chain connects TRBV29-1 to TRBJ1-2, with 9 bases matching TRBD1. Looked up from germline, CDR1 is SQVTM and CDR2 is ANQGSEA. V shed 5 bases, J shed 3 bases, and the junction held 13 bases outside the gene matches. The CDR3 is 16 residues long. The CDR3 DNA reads TGCAGCGTTCAAACACCCACGCGGACAGGGGACTATGGCTACACCTTC. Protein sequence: CSVQTPTRTGDYGYTF.

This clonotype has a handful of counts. Here the CDR3 reads CASSPLSGFGTDTQYF. CDR3 bases: TGCGCCAGCAGCCCCCTTAGCGGTTTTGGTACAGATACGCAGTATTTT. The chain uses TRBV4-1 and TRBJ2-3; possible D gene TRBD2, 6 bases. The V end was cut by 4 bases, the J end by 3 bases, with 17 bases between. Looked up from germline, CDR1 is MGHRA and CDR2 is YSYEKL. The CDR3 contains 16 residues.

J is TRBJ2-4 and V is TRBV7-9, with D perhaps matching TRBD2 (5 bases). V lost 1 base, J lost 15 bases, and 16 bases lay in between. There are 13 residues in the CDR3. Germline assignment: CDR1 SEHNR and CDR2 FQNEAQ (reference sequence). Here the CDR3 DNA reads TGTGCCAGCAGCTTAGACGGGATTACAGAACGGTACTTC. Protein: CASSLDGITERYF.

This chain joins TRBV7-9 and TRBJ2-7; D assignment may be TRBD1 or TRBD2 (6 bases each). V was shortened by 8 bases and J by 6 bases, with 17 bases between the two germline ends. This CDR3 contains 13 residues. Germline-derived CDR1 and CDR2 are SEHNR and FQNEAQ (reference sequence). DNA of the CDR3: TGTGCCAGCGGAGGGACAACTCTGGGCGAGCAGTACTTC. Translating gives CASGGTTLGEQYF.

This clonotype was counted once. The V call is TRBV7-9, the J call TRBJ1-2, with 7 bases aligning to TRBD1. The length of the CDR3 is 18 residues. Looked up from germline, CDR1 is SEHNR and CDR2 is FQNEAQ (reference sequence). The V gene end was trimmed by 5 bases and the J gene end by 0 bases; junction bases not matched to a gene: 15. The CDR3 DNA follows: TGTGCCAGCAGCCTAATAGCGGGAGGGGGCAAAGCTAACTATGGCTACACCTTC. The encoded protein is CASSLIAGGGKANYGYTF.

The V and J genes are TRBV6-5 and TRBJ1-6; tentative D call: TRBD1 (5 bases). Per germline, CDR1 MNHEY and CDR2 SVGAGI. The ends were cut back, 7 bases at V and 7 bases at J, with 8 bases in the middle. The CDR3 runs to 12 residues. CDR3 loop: CASMGVNSPLHF. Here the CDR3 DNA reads TGTGCCAGCATGGGGGTAAATTCACCCCTCCACTTT.

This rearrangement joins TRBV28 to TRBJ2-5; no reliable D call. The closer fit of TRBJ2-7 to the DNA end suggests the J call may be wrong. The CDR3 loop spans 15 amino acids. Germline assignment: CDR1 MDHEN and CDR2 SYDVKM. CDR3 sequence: CASSNPGYDSYEQYF. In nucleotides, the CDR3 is TGTGCCAGCAGCAACCCCGGCTATGATTCCTACGAGCAGTACTTC.

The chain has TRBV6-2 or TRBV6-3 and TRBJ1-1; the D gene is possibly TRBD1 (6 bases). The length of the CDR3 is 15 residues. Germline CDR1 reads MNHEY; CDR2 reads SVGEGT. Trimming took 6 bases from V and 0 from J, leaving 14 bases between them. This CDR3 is CASSPRQDLNTEAFF. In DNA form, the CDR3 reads TGTGCCAGCAGCCCCAGACAGGACCTGAACACTGAAGCTTTCTTT.